The present TCR beta chain was sequenced within a study of blood T cell repertoires in COVID-19. At the level of the study: Specimens from acute and convalescent COVID-19 originated in the United States, Italy and Spain.

In the authors' workflow: Amplified reference gene primers provided the basis for estimating nucleated cell counts. Sequencing used immunoSEQ multiplex PCR; TCRdb keeps in-frame clones, though not all of them. V, J and clone size are those of that table, while D and trimming were read from the DNA. The data show about 140,000 clones, 70% to 90% seen once. Individuals drawn from 20 to 30 US areas were about 18 to 89 years old. The V and J ends lost 1 base and 2 bases respectively, with 14 bases between them. The CDR3 runs to 17 residues. Germline V CDR1 and CDR2: SGHNT, YENEEA. The source of this sequence is a woman aged 50 to 60 with acute COVID-19. The J gene is TRBJ2-2, the V gene TRBV11-3; D may be TRBD1 (6 bases). Sequences were obtained from PBMCs or T cells enriched from blood (not recorded which). The CDR3 here is CASSLGGSRGNTGELFF. CDR3 DNA: TGTGCCAGCAGCTTAGGGGGTAGCAGGGGCAACACCGGGGAGCTGTTTTTT.